These T cell receptor beta chains were read from a single sample in a study of shared clonotypes between healthy human individuals. TCRdb's table, derived via immunoSEQ multiplex PCR, lists solely in-frame clones and lacks some. The table lists fewer than 400,000 clones, about 74% of them singletons, with 10% in the top ten. Material for sequencing was memory CD4+ T cells sorted from blood. These receptor sequences come from a man between 25 and 39 years old in good health. Each CDR3 is given with its conserved first and last residue. The D gene is left open where the match is weak.

length	J	V	D	DNA	CDR3
12	TRBJ2-5	TRBV29-1	-	TGCAGCGGCAAGGGCCTCCAAGAGACCCAGTACTTC	CSGKGLQETQYF
15	TRBJ2-7	TRBV5-6	-	TGTGCCAGCAGCTTGAAAGGCGACTACTCCTACGAGCAGTACTTC	CASSLKGDYSYEQYF
17	TRBJ1-2	TRBV5-4	-	TGTGCCAGCAGCCCCGGACAGAACCGCGAGTCAACCTATGGCTACACCTTC	CASSPGQNRESTYGYTF
16	TRBJ1-1	TRBV5-4	TRBD1	TGTGCCAGCAGCTACCCACAGGGGGTCAAGGACACTGAAGCTTTCTTT	CASSYPQGVKDTEAFF
10	TRBJ1-2	TRBV20-1	-	TGCAGTGCACCCCCGCGTGGCTACACCTTC	CSAPPRGYTF
14	TRBJ2-1	TRBV29-1	-	TGCAGCGTGACCCCCCCGTCATGTGAGAATGAGCAGTTCTTC	CSVTPPSCENEQFF
13	TRBJ2-3	TRBV21-1	-	TGTGCCAGCAGCCTGACTGGCTCCTGTGCGCAGTATTTT	CASSLTGSCAQYF
11	TRBJ1-1	TRBV5-1	-	TGCGCCAGCAGCCCTGGGAGGGGAGCTTTCTTT	CASSPGRGAFF
13	TRBJ1-1	TRBV28	TRBD1	TGTGCCAGCAGAGCAGGGGGACTCACTGAAGCTTTCTTT	CASRAGGLTEAFF
16	TRBJ2-1	TRBV19	TRBD2	TGTGCCAGTAGTATCCCCGGGACTAGCGGGAGCTATGAGCAGTTCTTC	CASSIPGTSGSYEQFF